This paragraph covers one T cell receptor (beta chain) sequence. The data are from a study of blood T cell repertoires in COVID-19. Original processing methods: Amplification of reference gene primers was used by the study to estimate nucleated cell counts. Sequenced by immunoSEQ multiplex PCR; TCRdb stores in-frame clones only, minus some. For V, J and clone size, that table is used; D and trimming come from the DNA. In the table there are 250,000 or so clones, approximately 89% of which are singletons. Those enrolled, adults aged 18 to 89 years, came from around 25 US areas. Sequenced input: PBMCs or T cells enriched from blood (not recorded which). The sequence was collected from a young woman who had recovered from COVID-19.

The CDR3 DNA reads as TGCGCCAGCAGCCAAGAATTGTTGCGAGGGATTAACTATGGCTACACCTTC. This codes for CASSQELLRGINYGYTF. This chain links TRBV4-3 with TRBJ1-2; D unresolved. Germline V lookup: CDR1 LGHNA, CDR2 YSLEER. Trimming removed 0 bases from V and 1 base from J, with 15 bases in between. The CDR3 is 17 amino acids.